Listed below are T cell receptor beta chains from one sample, sequenced in a study of identical twins. MiXCR was run by TCRdb on the 5' RACE reads, yielding one entry per CDR3 protein. The data contain approximately 550,000 distinct CDR3 sequences, under 25% of them singletons. The sample was also linked to a second study, of yellow fever vaccine responses in identical twins.

Sequenced material: CD4+ T cells sorted from blood. These TCRs come from a woman aged 18-35 years in good health. The CDR3 runs from the conserved cysteine through the conserved F or W. A D gene is named only where the DNA matches it firmly. Clone size, where shown, is once, few, many, or a class for clones that have expanded.

v_call	d_call	clone_size	cdr3_length	j_call	cdr3_nt	cdr3_aa
TRBV18	-	-	13	TRBJ2-7	TGTGCCAGCTCACCACCGGTGGGGGACGAGCAGTACTTC	CASSPPVGDEQYF
TRBV20-1	-	few	12	TRBJ1-2	TGCAGTGCTAGCCCAGGGATGGGCGGCTACACCTTC	CSASPGMGGYTF
TRBV5-1	TRBD2	-	18	TRBJ2-1	TGCGCCAGCAGGACAGACGGGACTAGCGGGAGGGCCTTGGATGAGCAGTTCTTC	CASRTDGTSGRALDEQFF
TRBV20-1	-	few	12	TRBJ2-5	TGCAGTGCCTTTAGGGGATCGGAGACCCAGTACTTC	CSAFRGSETQYF
TRBV20-1	-	few	15	TRBJ1-5	TGCAGTGCTAGGGGCCCAGGGGAAGGCAATCAGCCCCAGCATTTT	CSARGPGEGNQPQHF
TRBV29-1	TRBD1	few	13	TRBJ1-1	TGCAGCGTTGACAGGGGGCAGAACACTGAAGCTTTCTTT	CSVDRGQNTEAFF
TRBV9	-	few	14	TRBJ2-1	TGTGCCAGCAGCGTAGGCGGACCAGTCGATGAGCAGTTCTTC	CASSVGGPVDEQFF
TRBV7-9	TRBD2	-	15	TRBJ2-1	TGTGCCAGCAGCTTACTAAGCGGGAGAGGGAATGAGCAGTTCTTC	CASSLLSGRGNEQFF
TRBV10-3	-	-	16	TRBJ1-2	TGTGCCATCAGTGAGGCTGAGGGCCGAACTAACTATGGCTACACCTTC	CAISEAEGRTNYGYTF
TRBV15	TRBD1	few	20	TRBJ2-3	TGTGCCACCAGCAGAGATATTTTCCCGGGACAGGGTGATAGCACAGATACGCAGTATTTT	CATSRDIFPGQGDSTDTQYF
TRBV5-1	TRBD1	-	17	TRBJ2-5	TGCGCCAGCAGCTTGGTGGGGCAGGGGGCCACGGGAGAGACCCAGTACTTC	CASSLVGQGATGETQYF
TRBV20-1	-	few	13	TRBJ2-5	TGCAGTGCTAGAGGACCAGAACAAGAGACCCAGTACTTC	CSARGPEQETQYF
TRBV7-9	-	few	13	TRBJ2-7	TGTGCCAGCAGCTTAAGCAAGTCCTACGAGCAGTACTTC	CASSLSKSYEQYF
TRBV5-1	TRBD2	-	16	TRBJ2-1	TGCGCCAGCAGCTTCACCGGGACTAGCGGGGGCAATGAGCAGTTCTTC	CASSFTGTSGGNEQFF
TRBV15	-	few	15	TRBJ2-7	TGTGCCACCAGCAGACAGGACTCCTCACGATACGAGCAGTACTTC	CATSRQDSSRYEQYF
TRBV6-1	TRBD1	-	17	TRBJ2-2	TGTGCCAGCAGCCGATCCCCGGACAGGGGGAACACCGGGGAGCTGTTTTTT	CASSRSPDRGNTGELFF
TRBV12-3/TRBV12-4	-	many	12	TRBJ2-7	TGTGCCAGCAGGGGGAGAGGTCTCGAGCAGTACTTC	CASRGRGLEQYF
TRBV12-3/TRBV12-4	TRBD2	-	14	TRBJ2-3	TGTGCCAGCACCCCAAGCGGGAGCGCAGATACGCAGTATTTT	CASTPSGSADTQYF
TRBV19	TRBD1	-	15	TRBJ2-5	TGTGCCAGTAGTTACGGCCCCGACCCAGGGGGATCCCAGTACTTC	CASSYGPDPGGSQYF
TRBV4-1	-	few	13	TRBJ1-1	TGCGCCAGCAGCCACCTAGCGGCCCCTGAAGCTTTCTTT	CASSHLAAPEAFF
TRBV10-3	-	-	15	TRBJ1-5	TGTGCCATCAGTGAGTCAAGGGGGGCTAAACAGCCCCAGCATTTT	CAISESRGAKQPQHF
TRBV6-1	-	few	15	TRBJ1-1	TGTGCCAGCACCGACGGGGGAGGGATGAACACTGAAGCTTTCTTT	CASTDGGGMNTEAFF
TRBV6-2/TRBV6-3	-	-	15	TRBJ1-1	TGTGCCAGCTCGAGTGCAACAGGGCATAAAACTGAAGCTTTCTTT	CASSSATGHKTEAFF
TRBV11-2	-	-	15	TRBJ2-5	TGTGCCAGCAGCCCTAGGCCTTACAGGCGAGAGACCCAGTACTTC	CASSPRPYRRETQYF
TRBV20-1	TRBD2	few	13	TRBJ2-1	TGCAGTGCCGCTAGCGGGGTCTACAATGAGCAGTTCTTC	CSAASGVYNEQFF
TRBV15	TRBD2	-	14	TRBJ2-1	TGTGCCACCAGCAGGCTGACTAGCGTCAATGAGCAGTTCTTC	CATSRLTSVNEQFF
TRBV28	-	-	13	TRBJ2-2	TGTGCCAGCAGGGAGGGATTGACCGGGGAGCTGTTTTTT	CASREGLTGELFF
TRBV7-9	TRBD2	-	15	TRBJ2-7	TGTGCCAGCAGCTTGGGGACTAGCGGGAGTCACGAGCAGTACTTC	CASSLGTSGSHEQYF
TRBV12-3/TRBV12-4	-	many	14	TRBJ2-1	TGTGCCAGCCGCCTAAACGCGGGTTCCCCCTCCCCCTTCTTC	CASRLNAGSPSPFF
TRBV28	TRBD1	-	16	TRBJ1-1	TGTGCCAGCAGTTCCCCAGGGGGACAGGTGATAGGGAACGCTTTCTTT	CASSSPGGQVIGNAFF
TRBV3-1	TRBD2	-	22	TRBJ2-1	TGTGCCAGCAGCCAAGATCGCAGGGTAAAGATAGCGGGTTCCCCCTCCTACAATGAGCAGTTCTTC	CASSQDRRVKIAGSPSYNEQFF
TRBV12-3/TRBV12-4	-	-	15	TRBJ1-4	TGTGCCAGCAGTTTAGATACAGCGATTAATGAAAAACTGTTTTTT	CASSLDTAINEKLFF
TRBV14	TRBD2	-	16	TRBJ2-3	TGTGCCAGCAGCCCCATGATTGCGGGAGGCACAGATACGCAGTATTTT	CASSPMIAGGTDTQYF
TRBV29-1	-	-	13	TRBJ2-3	TGCAGCGTCCAGGACTCCCGAACAGATACGCAGTATTTT	CSVQDSRTDTQYF
TRBV10-3	TRBD2	-	14	TRBJ2-1	TGTGCCATCAGTGTGAGCGGGAGGGCCGGGGAGCAGTTCTTC	CAISVSGRAGEQFF
TRBV5-5	TRBD1	once	14	TRBJ1-2	TGTGCCAGCAGCTTGGGGGACAGTGGGTATGGCTACACCTTC	CASSLGDSGYGYTF
TRBV28	-	few	16	TRBJ2-7	TGTGCCAGCAGCCACCTTAGCGGCTCTGAGGGCTACGAGCAGTACTTC	CASSHLSGSEGYEQYF
TRBV3-1	-	few	15	TRBJ2-7	TGTGCCAGCAGCCTAACGTCTGTCTTAAAGGGTGAGCAGTACTTC	CASSLTSVLKGEQYF
TRBV28	-	-	16	TRBJ2-3	TGTGCCAGCAGCCCCCCGAGCGGGTCTAGCACAGATACGCAGTATTTT	CASSPPSGSSTDTQYF
TRBV11-2	-	-	15	TRBJ2-7	TGTGCCAGCAGCTCACTGCGGGACGGGGGCTACGAGCAGTACTTC	CASSSLRDGGYEQYF
TRBV27	-	-	19	TRBJ2-6	TGTGCCAGCAGTTCGTTCTGGCGACAGGACTACTCTGGGGCCAACGTCCTGACTTTC	CASSSFWRQDYSGANVLTF
TRBV7-9	-	few	13	TRBJ1-3	TGTGCCAGCAGTTCCTACTCTGGAAACACCATATATTTT	CASSSYSGNTIYF
TRBV24-1	-	-	13	TRBJ2-1	TGTGCCACCACCGACCCCCTAGGGTCTGAGCAGTTCTTC	CATTDPLGSEQFF
TRBV2	TRBD1	-	15	TRBJ1-1	TGTGCCAGCAGACTAGAGACAGGGGGGAACACTGAAGCTTTCTTT	CASRLETGGNTEAFF
TRBV7-9	-	-	16	TRBJ2-5	TGTGCCAGCAGCTACGGCTCGGGAGTCGGGGTTGAGACCCAGTACTTC	CASSYGSGVGVETQYF
TRBV4-1	-	-	18	TRBJ2-5	TGCGCCAGCAGCCAAGAAAGTGCCCCAGTGGGCTCTCTGGAGACCCAGTACTTC	CASSQESAPVGSLETQYF
TRBV7-6	-	few	13	TRBJ2-3	TGTGCCAGCTCAGACAGGTACACAGATACGCAGTATTTT	CASSDRYTDTQYF
TRBV20-1	TRBD2	-	14	TRBJ2-1	TGCAGTGCCCCCCGCGGGGGTCCCTACAATGAGCAGTTCTTC	CSAPRGGPYNEQFF
TRBV2	TRBD1	-	16	TRBJ1-4	TGTGCCACCTCCTCCCGGGACAGACCCTTTGGAGAAAAACTGTTTTTT	CATSSRDRPFGEKLFF
TRBV11-1	-	few	14	TRBJ2-1	TGTGCCAGCAGCTTACAGTCCAGAAACAATGAGCAGTTCTTC	CASSLQSRNNEQFF
TRBV29-1	TRBD1	few	14	TRBJ2-1	TGCAGCGTTCGGGGACAGGGTGATCACGGTGAGCAGTTCTTC	CSVRGQGDHGEQFF
TRBV20-1	-	-	14	TRBJ1-2	TGCAGTGCTAGAGTTTCGCTGGTGAACTATGGCTACACCTTC	CSARVSLVNYGYTF
TRBV15	-	-	14	TRBJ2-7	TGTGCCACCAGCAGGGGGGTGGCTCTATACGAGCAGTACTTC	CATSRGVALYEQYF
TRBV20-1	-	few	16	TRBJ2-5	TGCAGTGCTAGCCATGCTGGACAGCCGTACCAAGAGACCCAGTACTTC	CSASHAGQPYQETQYF
TRBV3-1	-	few	12	TRBJ1-4	TGTGCAGCCAACCGGGGTAATGAAAAACTGTTTTTT	CAANRGNEKLFF